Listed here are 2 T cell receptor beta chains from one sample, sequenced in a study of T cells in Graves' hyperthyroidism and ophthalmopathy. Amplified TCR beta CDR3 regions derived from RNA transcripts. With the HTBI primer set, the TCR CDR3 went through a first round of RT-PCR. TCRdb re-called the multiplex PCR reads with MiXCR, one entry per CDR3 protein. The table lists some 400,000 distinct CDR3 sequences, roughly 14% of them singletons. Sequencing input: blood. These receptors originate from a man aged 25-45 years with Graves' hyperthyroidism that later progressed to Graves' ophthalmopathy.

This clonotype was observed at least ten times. The CDR3 reads CASSLNRDDYGYTF. In DNA, the CDR3 is TGTGCCAGCAGCTTAAACAGGGACGACTATGGCTACACCTTC. The chain is built from TRBV7-9 and TRBJ1-2; D possibly corresponds to TRBD1 (6 bases). CDR1 is SEHNR and CDR2 is FQNEAQ in the germline V gene (reference sequence). This CDR3 comprises 14 residues. Trimming took off 2 bases at V and 3 bases at J, with 10 bases between the two ends.

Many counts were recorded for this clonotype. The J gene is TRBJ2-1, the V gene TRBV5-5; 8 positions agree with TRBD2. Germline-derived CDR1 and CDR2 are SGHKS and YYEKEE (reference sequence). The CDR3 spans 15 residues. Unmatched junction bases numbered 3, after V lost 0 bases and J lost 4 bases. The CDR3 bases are TGTGCCAGCAGCTTGGAAGCGGGGGCTTACAATGAGCAGTTCTTC. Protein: CASSLEAGAYNEQFF. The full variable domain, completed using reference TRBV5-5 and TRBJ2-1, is DAGVTQSPTHLIKTRGQQVTLRCSPISGHKSVSWYQQVLGQGPQFIFQYYEKEERGRGNFPDRFSARQFPNYSSELNVNALLLGDSALYLCASSLEAGAYNEQFFGPGTRLTVL.